The entry below describes one TCR beta chain. Its antigen is unknown. This entry is derived from a study of T cells in Graves' hyperthyroidism and ophthalmopathy. The overall study: At initial diagnosis, before any treatment had begun, peripheral blood was obtained.

Patients between 18 and 65 years old had hyperthyroidism, newly diagnosed and lasting under 2 months. Authors of the study amplified TCR beta CDR3 regions from RNA transcripts. During a first-round RT-PCR of the TCR CDR3, the HTBI primer set was used. MiXCR was run by TCRdb on the multiplex PCR reads, yielding one entry per CDR3 protein. The sample consists of some 740,000 distinct CDR3 sequences, around 15% of them appearing once. Study-level results: The model identified upcoming ophthalmopathy a median roughly 6.5 months ahead of onset. Blood also showed most of the thyroid clonotypes that were expanded above 0.001.

The sequenced sample was blood. The origin of this receptor is a woman aged 18 to 35 with Graves' hyperthyroidism.

The chain's CDR3 is CAISESPGNTGELFF. Written as DNA, the CDR3 is TGTGCCATCAGTGAGTCCCCAGGGAACACCGGGGAGCTGTTTTTT. The chain joins TRBV10-3 to TRBJ2-2; D remains ambiguous. This CDR3 is 15 amino acids long. CDR1 is ENHRY and CDR2 is SYGVKD in the germline V gene. V dropped 0 bases and J dropped 1 base, with 6 bases sitting between them.